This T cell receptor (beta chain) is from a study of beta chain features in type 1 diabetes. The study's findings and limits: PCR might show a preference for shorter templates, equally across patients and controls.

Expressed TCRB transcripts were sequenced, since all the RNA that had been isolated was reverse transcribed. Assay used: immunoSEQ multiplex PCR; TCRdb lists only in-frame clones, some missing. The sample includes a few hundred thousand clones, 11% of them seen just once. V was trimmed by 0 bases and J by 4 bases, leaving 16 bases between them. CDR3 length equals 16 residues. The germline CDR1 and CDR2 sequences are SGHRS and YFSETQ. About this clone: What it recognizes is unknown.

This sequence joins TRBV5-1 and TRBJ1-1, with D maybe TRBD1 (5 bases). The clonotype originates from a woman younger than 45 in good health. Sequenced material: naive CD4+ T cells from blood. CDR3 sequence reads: CASSLAPGGTGTEAFF. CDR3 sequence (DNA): TGCGCCAGCAGCTTGGCCCCGGGGGGGACGGGCACTGAAGCTTTCTTT.